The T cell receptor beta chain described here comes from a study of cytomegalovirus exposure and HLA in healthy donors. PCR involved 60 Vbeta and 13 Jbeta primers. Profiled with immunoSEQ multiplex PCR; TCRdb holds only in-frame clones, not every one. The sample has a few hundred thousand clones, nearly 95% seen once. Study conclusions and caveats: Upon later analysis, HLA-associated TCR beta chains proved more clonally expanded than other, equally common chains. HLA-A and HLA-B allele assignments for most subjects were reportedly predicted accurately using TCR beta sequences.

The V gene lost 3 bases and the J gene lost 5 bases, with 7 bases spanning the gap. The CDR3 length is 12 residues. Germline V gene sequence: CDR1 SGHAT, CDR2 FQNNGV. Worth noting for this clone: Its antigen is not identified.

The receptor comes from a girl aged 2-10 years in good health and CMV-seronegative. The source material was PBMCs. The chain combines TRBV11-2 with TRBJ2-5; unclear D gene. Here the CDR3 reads CASSLSFETQYF. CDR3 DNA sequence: TGTGCCAGCAGCTTGTCTTTTGAGACCCAGTACTTC.